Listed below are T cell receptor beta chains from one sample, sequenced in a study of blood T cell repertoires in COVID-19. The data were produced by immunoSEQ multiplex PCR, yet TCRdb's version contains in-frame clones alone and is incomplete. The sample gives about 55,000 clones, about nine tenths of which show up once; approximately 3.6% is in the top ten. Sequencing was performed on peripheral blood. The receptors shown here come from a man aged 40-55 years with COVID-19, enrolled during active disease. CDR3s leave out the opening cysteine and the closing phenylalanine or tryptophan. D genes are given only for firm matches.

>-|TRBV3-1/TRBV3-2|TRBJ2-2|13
ASSQDLGATGELF
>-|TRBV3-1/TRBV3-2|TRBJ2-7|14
ASSQVPGEEAYEQY
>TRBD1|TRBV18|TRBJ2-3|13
ASSPAGGWTDTQY
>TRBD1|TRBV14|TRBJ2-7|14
ASSQDSMRQGYEQY
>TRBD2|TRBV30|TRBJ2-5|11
AWATSGQETQY
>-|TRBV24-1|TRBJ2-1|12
ATSDTSGVLEQF
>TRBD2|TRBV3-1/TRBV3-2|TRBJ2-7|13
ASSQVTSGGGEQY
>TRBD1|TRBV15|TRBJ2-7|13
ATSREDRGNNEQY
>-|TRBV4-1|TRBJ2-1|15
ASSQEAYGSSYNEQF
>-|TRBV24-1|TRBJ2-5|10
ATSEPGETQY
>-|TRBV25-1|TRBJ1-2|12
ASSEVGGARGYT
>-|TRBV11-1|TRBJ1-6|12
ASSFAGKSSPLH
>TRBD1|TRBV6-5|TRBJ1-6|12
ASSPGTGSSPLH
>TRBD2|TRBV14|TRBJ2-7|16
ASSQGRVREGSGYEQY
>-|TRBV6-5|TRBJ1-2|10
ASRRDSYGYT
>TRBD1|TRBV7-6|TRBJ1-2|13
ASSLAAGQGFGYT
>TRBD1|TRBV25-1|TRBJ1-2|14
ASSEPGTGQGGGYT
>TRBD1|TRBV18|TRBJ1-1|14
ASSPRTGAEGTEAF
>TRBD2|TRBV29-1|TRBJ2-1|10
SVVETSDEQF
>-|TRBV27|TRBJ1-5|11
ASSEQGGEPQH
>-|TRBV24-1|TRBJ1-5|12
ATSGRGSNQPQH
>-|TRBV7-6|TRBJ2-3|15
ASSLDLRGSSTDTQY
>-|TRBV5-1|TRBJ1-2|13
ASSFMLAGRDGYT
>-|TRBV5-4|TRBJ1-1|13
ASSPGGRGNTEAF
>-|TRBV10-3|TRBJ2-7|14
AISERDSPAPYEQY
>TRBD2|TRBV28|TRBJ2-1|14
ASSFPSSGVLNEQF
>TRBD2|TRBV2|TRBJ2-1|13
ASSLSGSSYNEQF
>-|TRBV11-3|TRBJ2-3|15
ASSQAWWGELGDTQY
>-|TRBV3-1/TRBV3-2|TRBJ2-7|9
ASSQAYEQY
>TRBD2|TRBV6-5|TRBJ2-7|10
AGRGAWNEQY
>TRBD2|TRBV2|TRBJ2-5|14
ASSGVSGTTQETQY
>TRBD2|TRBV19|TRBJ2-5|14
ASSLGTSGGGETQY
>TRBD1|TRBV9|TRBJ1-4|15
ASSAGTGGPTNEKLF
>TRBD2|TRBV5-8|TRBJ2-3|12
ASSPGLAADTQY
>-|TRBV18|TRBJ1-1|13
ASSPQGGASTEAF
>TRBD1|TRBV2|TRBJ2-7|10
ASSRDRYEQY
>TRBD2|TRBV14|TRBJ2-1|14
ASSQGTSGRADEQF
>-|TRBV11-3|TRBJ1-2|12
ASSKPTNPLGYT
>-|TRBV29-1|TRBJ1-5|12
SVGGNGKDQPQH